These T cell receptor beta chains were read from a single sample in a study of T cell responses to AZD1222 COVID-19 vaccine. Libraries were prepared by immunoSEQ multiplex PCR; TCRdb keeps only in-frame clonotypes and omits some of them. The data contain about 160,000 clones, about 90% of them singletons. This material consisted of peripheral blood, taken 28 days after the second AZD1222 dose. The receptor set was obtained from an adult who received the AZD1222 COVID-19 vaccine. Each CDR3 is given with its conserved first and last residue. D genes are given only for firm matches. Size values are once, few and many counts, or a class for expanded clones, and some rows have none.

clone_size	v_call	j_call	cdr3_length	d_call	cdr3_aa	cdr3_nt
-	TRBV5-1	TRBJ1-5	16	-	CASSFWPRASNQPQHF	TGCGCCAGCAGCTTCTGGCCGCGCGCCAGCAATCAGCCCCAGCATTTT
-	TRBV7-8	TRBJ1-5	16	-	CASSSSRWVSNQPQHF	TGTGCCAGCAGCTCCAGTCGGTGGGTGAGCAATCAGCCCCAGCATTTT
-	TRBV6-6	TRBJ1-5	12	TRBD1	CATYQGGQPQHF	TGTGCCACTTATCAGGGGGGCCAGCCCCAGCATTTT
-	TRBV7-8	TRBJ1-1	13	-	CASSSSRGSEAFF	TGTGCCAGCAGCTCCTCTCGGGGTAGTGAAGCTTTCTTT
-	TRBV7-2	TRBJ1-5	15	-	CASSLGRVSNQPQHF	TGTGCCAGCAGCTTAGGCAGGGTTAGCAATCAGCCCCAGCATTTT
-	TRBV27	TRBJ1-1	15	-	CASSLSIAGNTEAFF	TGTGCCAGCAGTTTATCGATCGCAGGGAACACTGAAGCTTTCTTT
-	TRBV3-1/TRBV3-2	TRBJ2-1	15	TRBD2	CASSRGTSPGDEQFF	TGTGCCAGCAGCCGAGGGACTAGTCCTGGGGATGAGCAGTTCTTC
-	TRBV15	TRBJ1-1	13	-	CATSRDVHTEAFF	TGTGCCACCAGCAGAGATGTTCACACTGAAGCTTTCTTT
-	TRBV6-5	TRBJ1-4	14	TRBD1	CASISGTENEKLFF	TGTGCCAGCATCTCCGGGACAGAAAATGAAAAACTGTTTTTT
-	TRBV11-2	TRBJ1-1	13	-	CASSNEGWTEAFF	TGTGCCAGCAGTAACGAAGGGTGGACTGAAGCTTTCTTT
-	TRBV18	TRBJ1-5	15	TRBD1	CASSPRGGEVEPQHF	TGTGCCAGCTCACCACGAGGGGGCGAGGTGGAGCCCCAGCATTTT
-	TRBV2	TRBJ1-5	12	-	CASTGHNQPQHF	TGTGCCAGCACCGGACACAATCAGCCCCAGCATTTT
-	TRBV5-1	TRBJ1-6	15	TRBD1	CASSWGTGDISPLHF	TGCGCCAGCAGCTGGGGGACAGGGGACATTTCACCCCTCCACTTT
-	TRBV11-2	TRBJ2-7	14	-	CASSFRATPYEQYF	TGTGCCAGCAGCTTCAGGGCTACACCCTACGAGCAGTACTTC
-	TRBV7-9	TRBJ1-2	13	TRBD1	CASSSTGPDGYTF	TGTGCCAGCAGCTCGACAGGGCCCGATGGCTACACCTTC
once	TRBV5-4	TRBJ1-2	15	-	CASSLSRGDVYGYTF	TGTGCCAGCAGCTTGTCCCGGGGAGATGTCTATGGCTACACCTTC
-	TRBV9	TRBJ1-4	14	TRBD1	CASSVGTANEKLFF	TGTGCCAGCAGCGTCGGGACAGCTAATGAAAAACTGTTTTTT
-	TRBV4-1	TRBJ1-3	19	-	CASSQITGGGKSSGNTIYF	TGCGCCAGCAGCCAAATCACGGGAGGGGGGAAAAGTTCTGGAAACACCATATATTTT
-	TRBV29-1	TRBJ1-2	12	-	CSGYDSLYGYTF	TGCAGCGGCTACGACAGTCTCTATGGCTACACCTTC
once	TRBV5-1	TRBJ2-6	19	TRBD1	CASSLARDSQNPGANVLTF	TGCGCCAGCAGCTTGGCTCGGGACAGCCAAAATCCTGGGGCCAACGTCCTGACTTTC
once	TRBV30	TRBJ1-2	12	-	CAWTPLGGGYTF	TGTGCCTGGACACCCCTGGGGGGTGGCTACACCTTC
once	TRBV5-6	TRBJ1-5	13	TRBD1	CASSKDRGQPQHF	TGTGCCAGCAGCAAGGACAGGGGCCAGCCCCAGCATTTT
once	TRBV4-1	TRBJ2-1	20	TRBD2	CASSPRTLAGGPLTDNEQFF	TGCGCCAGCAGCCCCCGGACACTAGCGGGGGGGCCTCTGACCGACAATGAGCAGTTCTTC
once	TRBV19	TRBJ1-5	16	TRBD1	CASSTRTGLGNQPQHF	TGTGCCAGTAGTACCCGGACAGGCTTGGGCAATCAGCCCCAGCATTTT
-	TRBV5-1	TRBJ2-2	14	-	CASSFKPPTGELFF	TGCGCCAGCAGCTTTAAGCCCCCAACCGGGGAGCTGTTTTTT
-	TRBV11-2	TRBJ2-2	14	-	CASSLAAGTGELFF	TGTGCCAGCAGCTTAGCGGCAGGCACCGGGGAGCTGTTTTTT
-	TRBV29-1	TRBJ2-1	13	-	CSVELHGYNEQFF	TGCAGCGTTGAACTTCACGGCTACAATGAGCAGTTCTTC
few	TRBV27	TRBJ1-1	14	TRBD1	CASSWAGGSLGAFF	TGTGCCAGCAGTTGGGCAGGGGGCTCCCTTGGGGCTTTCTTT
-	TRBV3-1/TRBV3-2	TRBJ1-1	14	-	CASSQREDNTEAFF	TGTGCCAGCAGCCAAAGGGAGGATAACACTGAAGCTTTCTTT
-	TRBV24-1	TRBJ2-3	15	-	CATSDTDRSTDTQYF	TGTGCCACCAGTGACACCGACAGGAGCACAGATACGCAGTATTTT
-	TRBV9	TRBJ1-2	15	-	CASSVDPREGNGYTF	TGTGCCAGCAGCGTAGACCCTCGGGAAGGGAATGGCTACACCTTC
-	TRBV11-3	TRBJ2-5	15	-	CASSLELQAYRTQYF	TGTGCCAGCAGCTTAGAGTTGCAGGCATATAGGACCCAGTACTTC
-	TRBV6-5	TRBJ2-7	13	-	CASRPTGTYEQYF	TGTGCCAGCAGACCGACTGGCACCTACGAGCAGTACTTC
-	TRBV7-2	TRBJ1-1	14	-	CASSLELGILKAFF	TGTGCCAGCAGCTTAGAACTCGGGATTCTAAAGGCTTTCTTT
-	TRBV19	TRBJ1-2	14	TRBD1	CASSPSWTGGGYTF	TGTGCCAGTAGTCCCAGCTGGACAGGAGGAGGCTACACCTTC
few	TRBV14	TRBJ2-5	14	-	CASSQLGGQETQYF	TGTGCCAGCAGCCAGTTGGGCGGTCAAGAGACCCAGTACTTC
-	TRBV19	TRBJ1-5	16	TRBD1	CASSSQGQGSNQPQHF	TGTGCCAGTAGTAGTCAGGGACAGGGATCCAATCAGCCCCAGCATTTT
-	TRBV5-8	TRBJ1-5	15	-	CASSPTGTSNQPQHF	TGTGCCAGCAGCCCGACAGGTACTAGCAATCAGCCCCAGCATTTT
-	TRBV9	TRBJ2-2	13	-	CASSVEGTGELFF	TGTGCCAGCAGCGTAGAAGGCACCGGGGAGCTGTTTTTT
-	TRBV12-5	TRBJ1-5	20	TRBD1	CASGLVLWDRGKYSNQPQHF	TGTGCTAGTGGTTTGGTACTCTGGGACAGGGGGAAATATAGCAATCAGCCCCAGCATTTT
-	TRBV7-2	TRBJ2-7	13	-	CASSLGSGYEQYF	TGTGCCAGCAGCTTAGGGAGCGGATACGAGCAGTACTTC
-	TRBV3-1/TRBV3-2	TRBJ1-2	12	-	CASSPLLGGYTF	TGTGCCAGCAGCCCATTACTGGGAGGCTACACCTTC
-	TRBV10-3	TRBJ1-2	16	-	CAISDWEIGRLVGYTF	TGTGCCATCAGTGATTGGGAGATCGGACGGTTGGTTGGCTACACCTTC
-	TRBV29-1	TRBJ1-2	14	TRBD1	CSVTTGTANYGYTF	TGCAGCGTAACAACCGGGACAGCTAACTATGGCTACACCTTC
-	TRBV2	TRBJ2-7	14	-	CASTEGLLSGEQYF	TGTGCCAGCACCGAGGGGCTCCTCTCGGGCGAGCAGTACTTC
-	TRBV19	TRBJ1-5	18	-	CASSIRIGWGDSNQPQHF	TGTGCCAGTAGTATAAGGATCGGGTGGGGAGATAGCAATCAGCCCCAGCATTTT
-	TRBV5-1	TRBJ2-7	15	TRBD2	CASSLTSGGSYEQYF	TGCGCCAGCAGCCTGACTAGCGGGGGGTCCTACGAGCAGTACTTC
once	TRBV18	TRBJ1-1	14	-	CASSPSGVNTEAFF	TGTGCCAGCTCACCATCAGGGGTAAACACTGAAGCTTTCTTT
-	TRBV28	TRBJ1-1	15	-	CASSLQGYQNTEAFF	TGTGCCAGCAGTTTACAGGGCTATCAGAACACTGAAGCTTTCTTT
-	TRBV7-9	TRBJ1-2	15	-	CASSLLRQENYGYTF	TGTGCCAGCAGCTTATTGAGACAGGAGAACTATGGCTACACCTTC
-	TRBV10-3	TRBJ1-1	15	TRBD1	CAISDLKGAYTEAFF	TGTGCCATCAGTGATCTAAAGGGGGCTTACACTGAAGCTTTCTTT
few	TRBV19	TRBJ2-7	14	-	CASSMTGTSYEQYF	TGTGCCAGTAGTATGACAGGAACCTCCTACGAGCAGTACTTC
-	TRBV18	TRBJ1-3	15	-	CASRRAASSGNTIYF	TGTGCCAGCCGGAGGGCGGCGAGCTCTGGAAACACCATATATTTT
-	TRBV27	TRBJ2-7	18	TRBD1	CASSVRGQARSSVYEQYF	TGTGCCAGCAGTGTTAGGGGACAGGCCAGGAGTAGCGTGTACGAGCAGTACTTC
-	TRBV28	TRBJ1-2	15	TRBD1	CASSPPGQGLGGYTF	TGTGCCAGCAGTCCCCCGGGACAGGGCTTAGGAGGCTACACCTTC
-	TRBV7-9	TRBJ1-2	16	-	CASSPPGATATYGYTF	TGTGCCAGCAGCCCACCCGGAGCGACAGCGACCTATGGCTACACCTTC
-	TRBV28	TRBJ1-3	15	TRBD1	CASSPQDREANTIYF	TGTGCCAGCAGTCCCCAGGACAGGGAGGCTAACACCATATATTTT
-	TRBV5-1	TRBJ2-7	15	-	CASSLTVSGSYEQYF	TGCGCCAGCAGCTTGACGGTTTCAGGCTCCTACGAGCAGTACTTC
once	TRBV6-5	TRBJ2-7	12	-	CASSYRGDEQYF	TGTGCCAGCAGTTACCGAGGGGACGAGCAGTACTTC
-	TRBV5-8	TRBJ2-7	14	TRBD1	CASKWDSGFYEQYF	TGTGCCAGCAAATGGGACAGCGGCTTCTACGAGCAGTACTTC